The 8 T cell receptor beta chains reported below all come from one sample, sequenced in a study of OX40 agonist ivuxolimab in advanced cancers. Profiled with immunoSEQ multiplex PCR; TCRdb holds only in-frame clones, not every one. The sample shows some 20,000 clones, 74% of them seen only once. Sequenced material: CD4+ or CD8+ T cells sorted from blood, taken in a trial of the OX40 agonist ivuxolimab. These receptors originate from an adult with an advanced solid tumor such as melanoma, head and neck, liver or kidney cancer.

This chain connects TRBV5-8 to TRBJ2-1; D remains ambiguous. The CDR3 runs to 15 residues. Germline loops: CDR1 SGHTS, CDR2 YDEGEE. Between the trimmed V and J ends, which lost 0 bases and 0 bases, there was a span of 7 bases. CDR3 loop: CASSLGHLSYNEQFF. The DNA for the CDR3 is TGTGCCAGCAGCTTGGGGCATCTCTCCTACAATGAGCAGTTCTTC. The full variable domain, completed using reference TRBV5-8 and TRBJ2-1, is EAGVTQSPTHLIKTRGQQATLRCSPISGHTSVYWYQQALGLGLQFLLWYDEGEERNRGNFPPRFSGRQFPNYSSELNVNALELEDSALYLCASSLGHLSYNEQFFGPGTRLTVL.

This clone was seen a few times. This chain links TRBV29-1 with TRBJ2-7; 8 bases match TRBD2. The CDR3 runs to 13 residues. J was trimmed by 6 bases and V by 1 base; bases with no gene match: 5. CDR1 and CDR2 (germline): SQVTM, ANQGSEA. The CDR3, as DNA: TGCAGCGTTGAAGGAGCGGGAGTCCTCGAGCAGTACTTC. Protein product: CSVEGAGVLEQYF.

This clone was observed a handful of times. Other DNA sequences from this sample encode an identical CDR3 as well. V and J are TRBV19 and TRBJ2-7; no reliable D call. V lost 0 bases and J lost 0, with 6 bases in between. Germline V lookup: CDR1 LNHDA, CDR2 SQIVND (reference sequence). This CDR3 has 14 residues. The CDR3 DNA reads TGTGCCAGTAGTATAGATTACAGCTCCTACGAGCAGTACTTC. The encoded protein is CASSIDYSSYEQYF.

This clone was observed once. The CDR3 loop is CAWSWSYEQYF. The CDR3 region has the DNA TGTGCCTGGAGTTGGTCCTACGAGCAGTACTTC. The V call is TRBV30, the J call TRBJ2-7; D call uncertain. V was cut by 2 bases and J by 1 base, with 3 bases left in between. The CDR3 is 11 residues long. Germline CDR1 reads GTSNPN; CDR2 reads SVGIG (reference sequence).

J is TRBJ1-2 and V is TRBV6-6, with D unresolved. Germline-derived CDR1 and CDR2 are MNHNY and SVGAGI (reference sequence). The ends were cut back, 2 bases at V and 2 bases at J, with 3 bases in the middle. CDR3 length: 12 residues. CDR3 DNA sequence: TGTGCCAGCAGTTACAGAAACTATGGCTACACCTTC. It specifies CASSYRNYGYTF.

This chain connects TRBV19 to TRBJ2-2, with D perhaps matching TRBD1 (6 bases). Germline V CDR1 and CDR2: LNHDA, SQIVND (reference sequence). The CDR3 is made up of 15 amino acids. Trimming left V 5 bases short and J 1 base short, with 11 bases between. The CDR3 nucleotides read TGTGCCAGTAGTCTGGGGGCATGGAACACCGGGGAGCTGTTTTTT. It is translated as CASSLGAWNTGELFF.

CDR3 nucleotide sequence: TGTGCCATCAGTGACTACGGGGGTGCGTTGTACTTC. It codes for CAISDYGGALYF. The rearrangement links TRBV10-3 to TRBJ2-7; a weak D match, TRBD2 (6 bases). Trimming took 3 bases from V and 12 from J, leaving 15 bases between them. Per the germline V gene, CDR1 is ENHRY and CDR2 is SYGVKD. The CDR3 is 12 residues long.

The gene calls are TRBV18 and TRBJ2-7; weak D call: TRBD2 (6 bases). Germline V gene lookup returns CDR1 KGHSH and CDR2 LQKENI. The V and J ends lost 4 bases and 2 bases respectively, with 15 bases between them. This CDR3 is built from 15 residues. The CDR3 nucleotides are TGTGCCAGCTCACTCGGGACTGAGTCCACCTACGAGCAGTACTTC. Translating gives CASSLGTESTYEQYF. Complete variable domain (other parts from reference TRBV18 and TRBJ2-7): NAGVMQNPRHLVRRRGQEARLRCSPMKGHSHVYWYRQLPEEGLKFMVYLQKENIIDESGMPKERFSAEFPKEGPSILRIQQVVRGDSAAYFCASSLGTESTYEQYFGPGTRLTVT.